Included here is one TCR beta chain sequence, with context. One end of the junction varies from germline; a read error may be responsible. TCRdb used MiXCR to reprocess the RT-PCR reads, holding one entry per CDR3 protein. The sample lists about 680,000 distinct CDR3 sequences, 11% to 15% occurring once. Per germline, CDR1 MNHEY and CDR2 SVGAGI. This CDR3 has 8 amino acids. Sequencing used memory CD4+ T cells from blood. The rearrangement links TRBV6-5 to TRBJ1-1; D is undetermined. The receptor comes from a female donor in good health, serving as a healthy control. CDR3 amino acids: CASSSPIF. In nucleotides, the CDR3 is TGTGCCAGCAGTTCCCCGATCTTT.